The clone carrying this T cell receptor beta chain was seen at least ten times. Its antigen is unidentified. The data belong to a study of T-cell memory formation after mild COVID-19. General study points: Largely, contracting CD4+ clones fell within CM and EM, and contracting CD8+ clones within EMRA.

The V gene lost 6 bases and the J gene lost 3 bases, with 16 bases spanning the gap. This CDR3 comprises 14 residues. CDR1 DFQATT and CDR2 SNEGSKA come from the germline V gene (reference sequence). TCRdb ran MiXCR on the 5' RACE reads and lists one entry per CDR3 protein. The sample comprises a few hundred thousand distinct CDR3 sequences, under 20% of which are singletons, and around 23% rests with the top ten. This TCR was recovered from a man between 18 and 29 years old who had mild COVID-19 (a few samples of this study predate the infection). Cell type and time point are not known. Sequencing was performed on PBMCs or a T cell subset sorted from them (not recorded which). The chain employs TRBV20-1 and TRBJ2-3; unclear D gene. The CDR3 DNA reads TGCAGTGCCGCCGTGCCTGCGGTAACAGATACGCAGTATTTT. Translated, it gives CSAAVPAVTDTQYF.